This TCR beta chain is from a study of long-term antiretroviral therapy in people with HIV. Trimming at V came to 1 base and at J to 4 bases, leaving 10 bases not matched to a gene. Germline-derived CDR1 and CDR2 are SGHKS and YYEKEE (reference sequence). The CDR3 extends over 17 amino acids. At the survey level, the v3.0 immunoSEQ assay was run. Clones were sequenced by immunoSEQ multiplex PCR, and TCRdb holds only the in-frame ones, with some missing. Of around 30,000 clones in the sample, approximately 81% are singletons; the top ten hold approximately 9%. This clonotype was obtained from a man aged 40-55 years with HIV. The sequencing here drew on unsorted PBMCs, taken 2.3 years after starting antiretroviral therapy. The V call is TRBV5-5, the J call TRBJ2-5; 10 bases match TRBD1. CDR3 sequence: CASSLLPGQGSGETQYF. The CDR3 DNA sequence: TGTGCCAGCAGCTTGCTGCCGGGACAGGGGTCGGGAGAGACCCAGTACTTC.